This TCR beta chain was observed in a study of T cell repertoires in cytomegalovirus infection (dated by TCRdb to the late 2010s). For the study in its entirety: Recently identified HLA-C-restricted CMV epitopes, whose presentation resists viral immunomodulation, were targeted by peptide stimulations together with well-studied HLA-B-restricted epitopes. Because public TCR beta signatures pointed to carriage of CMV infection together with the matching HLA type, the HLA type of each donor mattered for the analysis. What the work shows at the level of the full study, not this receptor alone: Carriers of CMV infection plus the relevant HLA type were discriminated by the cumulative frequency of public TCR beta family members in the study cohort and in an independent approximately 340-donor cohort. The ex vivo response was dominated by HLA-C-restricted CMV-specific TCR beta clonotypes, which also provided the single most frequent clonotype in two of eight donors.

This clonotype was seen more than once but under ten times. This receptor's antigen is unknown. No quality values exist for individual bases; no much larger clone is one base distant. Trimming takes 3 bases from V and 3 bases from J, and the germline ends sit 14 bases apart. From its cysteine to its phenylalanine, the CDR3 spans 15 amino acids. The CDR3 DNA has 45 bases and is translated from base 1. The germline V gene yields KGHSH for CDR1 and LQKENI for CDR2. The sequencing machine was an Illumina HiSeq 1500. Through fastp at Q25 and MiXCR, TCRdb rebuilt clones from the public reads, retaining in-frame beta chains. Merged by CDR3 protein, the rows form single entries marked with the most common genes and DNA. The sample table shows 800,000 to 950,000 distinct CDR3 sequences, and approximately 32% are seen once. The ten largest clonotypes hold around 11% of the sample. The sample's treatment or condition label, decoded: in vitro stimulation with specific CMV peptide epitopes to enrich CMV-specific T cells.

The rearrangement combines TRBV18 with TRBJ1-1, and TRBD1 may be the D gene, going by 5 matching bases. The receptor's source is a human donor in good health (CMV status not recorded). Some clones in this sample may be carry-over from other donors' samples. Sample: cultured CD8+ T cells from PBMCs, taken from culture after CMV antigen stimulation. CDR3 sequence: CASSPGTLPDTEAFF. The DNA sequence is as follows: TGTGCCAGCTCACCTGGGACCCTGCCGGACACTGAAGCTTTCTTT.